This T cell receptor (beta chain) emerged from a study of CD8+ T cells in alopecia areata. RNA extraction was followed by reverse transcription into cDNA, which acted as the sequencing template. Only in-frame clones appear in the TCRdb table, and some are missing; sequencing was by immunoSEQ multiplex PCR. This table has 150,000 to 200,000 clones, approximately 49% appearing once. Germline CDR1 GTSNPN, CDR2 SVGIG (reference sequence). V lost 2 bases, J lost 7 bases, and 6 bases lay in between. The CDR3 is made up of 11 amino acids. General study results and limits: Scalp clonality, together with expanded CD8+ clones among the top 100, fell significantly with tofacitinib.

Specified treatment: oral pan-JAK inhibitor, 5-10 mg twice daily. Remarks on this clone: The antigen remains unidentified.

This rearrangement joins TRBV30 to TRBJ2-1; D is uncertain. The sequence derives from a human donor with alopecia areata. The input for sequencing was CD8+ T cells sorted from blood, taken around week 54, from a patient treated with tofacitinib. This CDR3 is CAWSHGNEQFF. The CDR3 DNA reads as TGTGCCTGGAGTCATGGGAATGAGCAGTTCTTC.